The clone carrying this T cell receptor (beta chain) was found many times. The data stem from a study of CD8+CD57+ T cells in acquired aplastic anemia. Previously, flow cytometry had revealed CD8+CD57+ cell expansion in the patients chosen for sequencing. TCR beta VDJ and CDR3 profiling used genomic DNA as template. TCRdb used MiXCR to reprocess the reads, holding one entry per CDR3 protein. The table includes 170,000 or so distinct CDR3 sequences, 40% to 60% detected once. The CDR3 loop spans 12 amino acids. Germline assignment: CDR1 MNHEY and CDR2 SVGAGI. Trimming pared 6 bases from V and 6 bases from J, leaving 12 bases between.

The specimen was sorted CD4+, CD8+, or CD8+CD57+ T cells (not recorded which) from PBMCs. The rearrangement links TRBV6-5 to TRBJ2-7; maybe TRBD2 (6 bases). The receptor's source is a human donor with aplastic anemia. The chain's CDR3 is CASSLAPGEQYF. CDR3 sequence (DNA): TGTGCCAGCAGCCTAGCGCCGGGCGAGCAGTACTTC.